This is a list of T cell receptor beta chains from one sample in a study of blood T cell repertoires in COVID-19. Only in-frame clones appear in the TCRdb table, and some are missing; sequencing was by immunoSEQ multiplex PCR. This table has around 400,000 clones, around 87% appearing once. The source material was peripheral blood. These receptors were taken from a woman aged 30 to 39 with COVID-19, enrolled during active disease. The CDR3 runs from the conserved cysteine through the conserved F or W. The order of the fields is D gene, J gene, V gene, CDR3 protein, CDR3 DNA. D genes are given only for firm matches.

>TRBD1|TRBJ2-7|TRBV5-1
CASSSWDSYEQYF
TGCGCCAGCAGCTCTTGGGACAGCTACGAGCAGTACTTC
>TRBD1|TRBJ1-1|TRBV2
CASSEGRQGMMNTEAFF
TGTGCCAGCAGTGAAGGTCGACAGGGGATGATGAACACTGAAGCTTTCTTT
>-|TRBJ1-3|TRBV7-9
CASSLATGSGNTIYF
TGTGCCAGCAGCCTCGCGACGGGCTCTGGAAACACCATATATTTT
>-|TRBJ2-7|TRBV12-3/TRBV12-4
CASSVRANYEQYF
TGTGCCAGCAGCGTGAGAGCAAACTACGAGCAGTACTTC
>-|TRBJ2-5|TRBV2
CASTGQETQYF
TGTGCCAGCACCGGCCAAGAGACCCAGTACTTC
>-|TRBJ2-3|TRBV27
CASSLSLANTQYF
TGTGCCAGCAGTTTATCCCTAGCAAATACGCAGTATTTT
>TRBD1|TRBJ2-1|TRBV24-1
CATSDPSGGGSYNEQFF
TGTGCCACCAGTGACCCCTCAGGGGGCGGCTCCTACAATGAGCAGTTCTTC
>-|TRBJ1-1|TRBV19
CASKNQGWNTEAFF
TGTGCCAGTAAGAACCAGGGCTGGAACACTGAAGCTTTCTTT
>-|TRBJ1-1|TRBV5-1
CASSLFRVRRGGTEAFF
TGCGCCAGCAGCTTGTTCAGGGTGAGAAGAGGGGGCACTGAAGCTTTCTTT
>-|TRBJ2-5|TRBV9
CASSVGARNEETQYF
TGTGCCAGCAGCGTAGGTGCGCGGAACGAAGAGACCCAGTACTTC
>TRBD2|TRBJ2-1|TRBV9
CASSVGFLWEGNNEQFF
TGTGCCAGCAGCGTAGGATTCCTGTGGGAGGGAAACAATGAGCAGTTCTTC
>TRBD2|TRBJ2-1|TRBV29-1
CSVDITSGAQFF
TGCAGCGTTGATATCACTAGCGGGGCGCAGTTCTTC
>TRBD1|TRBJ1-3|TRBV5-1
CASSFLGQGRTGNTIYF
TGCGCCAGCAGCTTTTTAGGACAGGGGAGGACGGGAAACACCATATATTTT
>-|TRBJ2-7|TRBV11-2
CASSLGTSSYEQYF
TGTGCCAGCAGCTTAGGGACATCCTCCTACGAGCAGTACTTC
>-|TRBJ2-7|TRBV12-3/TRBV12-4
CASSFLNEQYF
TGTGCCAGCAGTTTTCTAAACGAGCAGTACTTC